This T cell receptor beta chain stems from a study of regulatory T cells in long-lasting Graves disease. Study overall: Newly diagnosed Graves' patients took antithyroid drugs under 3 months.

To make TCR beta libraries, researchers used iRepertoire HTBI primers and Arm-PCR of CDR3 regions. Using its own MiXCR run on the multiplex PCR reads, TCRdb lists one record per CDR3 protein. The sample carries 300,000 to 400,000 distinct CDR3 sequences, 16% recorded once. Time point noted: newly diagnosed GD, antithyroid drugs for less than 3 months. PBMC-extracted RNA yielded the TCR library. In its sample, this clonotype was seen many times. The V gene lost 7 bases and the J gene lost 0 bases, with 9 bases spanning the gap. CDR1 and CDR2 from the germline V gene are SNHLY and FYNNEI. This CDR3 has 14 amino acids. This sample was shared with a second study, whose subject was T cells in Graves' hyperthyroidism and ophthalmopathy. Per that paper: These patients, aged 18 to 65, had recently diagnosed hyperthyroidism lasting under 2 months. Initially, a first-round RT-PCR of the TCR CDR3 employed the HTBI primer set. Ophthalmopathy got predicted by the model a median around 6.6 months before its onset.

This clonotype originated in a man between 40 and 49 years old with Graves disease. The rearrangement uses TRBV2 and TRBJ2-2; tentative D call: TRBD2 (6 bases). Here the sequenced sample was peripheral blood mononuclear cells (PBMCs), taken at new diagnosis, from a patient treated with antithyroid drugs. CDR3 loop: CASKIAANTGELFF. CDR3 DNA: TGTGCCAGCAAGATAGCGGCGAACACCGGGGAGCTGTTTTTT.